This TCR beta chain emerged from a study of human T cells and chemical hapten exposure. Study in general: Patients were given diphenylcyclopropenone on the scalp weekly across the roughly 24-week study.

Germline CDR1 is MNHEY and CDR2 is SMNVEV (reference sequence). The CDR3 spans 15 residues. This clonotype was seen many times. As yet, its antigen is unknown. An end of the junction differs from the germline gene, which may be a read error. Study-level results: Expanded TCR counts at PT1 were positively correlated with the patch test score. Compared to controls, expanded TCRs made significantly more large clusters of similar CDR3s.

As for time point: pre-sensitization, week 0. Treatment meaning: therapeutic diphenylcyclopropenone sensitization with weekly scalp DPC. Unique molecular identifiers were attached to individual cDNA molecules within the library. TCRdb re-derived calls from the RACE reads in MiXCR, one entry per CDR3 protein. The sample lists 50,000 to 65,000 distinct CDR3 sequences; 6.7% were seen once. The starting material was whole blood, obtained in connection with sensitization to the hapten diphenylcyclopropenone (DPC). This TCR was recovered from a woman younger than 45 with alopecia areata. Some clones in this sample may be carry-over from other donors' samples. The V call is TRBV27, the J call TRBJ2-2; possible D gene TRBD2, 6 bases. The CDR3 reads CASSLGSPYTGGLFF. CDR3 coding DNA: TGTGCCAGCAGTTTGGGGAGTCCCTACACCGGGGGGCTGTTTTTT.